The 25 T cell receptor beta chains listed next were all sequenced from one sample in a study of CD8+ T cells in alopecia areata. cDNA serving as the sequencing template came from extracted, reverse transcribed RNA. Assay used: immunoSEQ multiplex PCR; TCRdb lists only in-frame clones, some missing. This sample has some 80,000 clones; around two thirds occur once, and the top ten carry about 25%. Noted treatment: oral pan-JAK inhibitor, 5-10 mg twice daily. The input for sequencing was CD8+ T cells sorted from blood, taken at week 24, from a patient treated with tofacitinib. All receptors come from a human donor with alopecia areata.

This clone appeared once. The chain is built from TRBV29-1 and TRBJ1-2, with D perhaps TRBD1 (6 bases). The V end lost 7 bases, the J end lost 4 bases, and 13 bases lay between the germline ends. The germline V gene has CDR1 SQVTM and CDR2 ANQGSEA. The CDR3 contains 12 residues. CDR3 in DNA: TGCAGCGGAGGGGGGCTTTCCTATGGCTACACCTTC. It specifies CSGGGLSYGYTF.

V and J are TRBV29-1 and TRBJ2-3; no firm D call. The germline gives CDR1 SQVTM, CDR2 ANQGSEA. The CDR3 is 10 residues long. V lost 4 bases and J lost 5, with 4 bases in between. CDR3 in amino acids: CSVGGDTQYF. The CDR3 nucleotides are TGCAGCGTTGGGGGAGATACGCAGTATTTT.

The chain joins TRBV5-1 to TRBJ2-1; 8 bases fit TRBD2. The trim removed 4 bases at V and 6 bases at J, leaving 6 bases unmatched. Per the germline V gene, CDR1 is SGHRS and CDR2 is YFSETQ. This CDR3 is built from 14 residues. CDR3 sequence: CASSAMGLGNEQFF. CDR3 in DNA: TGCGCCAGCAGCGCCATGGGACTAGGCAATGAGCAGTTCTTC.

This clone was seen a few times. The chain couples TRBV27 to TRBJ2-3; D tentatively fits TRBD1 or TRBD2 (5 bases each). The V end lost 5 bases, the J end lost 2 bases, and 14 bases lay between the germline ends. The CDR3 extends over 15 amino acids. Germline CDR1 and CDR2: MNHEY and SMNVEV (reference sequence). The CDR3 coding sequence is TGTGCCAGCAGTACGCCGGGGCCTGTCACAGATACGCAGTATTTT. As protein: CASSTPGPVTDTQYF.

This clone showed up just a few times. The chain combines TRBV6-5 with TRBJ1-1; D is uncertain. Trimming stripped 0 bases from V and 8 bases from J, with 16 bases between. The CDR3 runs to 15 residues. Germline V gene sequence: CDR1 MNHEY, CDR2 SVGAGI. In DNA form, the CDR3 reads TGTGCCAGCAGTTACTCGACGGCCAGCCCCCGAGAAGCTTTCTTT. Protein sequence: CASSYSTASPREAFF.

This clone was seen many times. The V and J genes are TRBV27 and TRBJ2-7; D not certain. Per germline, CDR1 MNHEY and CDR2 SMNVEV (reference sequence). V gave up 0 bases and J gave up 3 bases, with 9 bases separating them. This CDR3 spans 14 amino acids. The CDR3 DNA reads as TGTGCCAGCAGTTTATCCACCGCCGACTACGAGCAGTACTTC. It encodes CASSLSTADYEQYF.

The table lists this clone with a count of one. V is TRBV5-1 and J is TRBJ2-7; no clear D. The V gene's germline CDR1 is SGHRS and CDR2 YFSETQ. The CDR3 has 14 residues. V lost 2 bases to trimming and J lost 0 bases, with 9 bases between them. CDR3 sequence (DNA): TGCGCCAGCAGCTTTGGCGGATCCTCCTACGAGCAGTACTTC. Translated: CASSFGGSSYEQYF.

This CDR3 reads CASSQVQENYGYTF. Written as DNA, the CDR3 is TGCGCCAGCAGCCAAGTACAGGAAAACTATGGCTACACCTTC. The chain recombines TRBV4-1 with TRBJ1-2, with D maybe TRBD1 (5 bases). Trimming cost V 1 base and J 2 bases, with 8 bases left between them. The CDR3 is made up of 14 amino acids. Per germline, CDR1 MGHRA and CDR2 YSYEKL.

The chain uses TRBV2 and TRBJ1-4; unclear D gene. This CDR3 region has 11 residues. V shed 3 bases and J shed 10 bases, with 6 bases lying between them. Germline values: CDR1 SNHLY, CDR2 FYNNEI. CDR3 region: CASSDSRKLFF. CDR3 sequence (DNA): TGTGCCAGCAGTGATTCGAGAAAACTGTTTTTT.

This clone was detected once. V gene TRBV5-1 combines with J gene TRBJ2-7; tentatively, D is TRBD1 (6 bases). This CDR3 spans 12 amino acids. V was clipped by 4 bases and J by 3 bases, with 8 bases between them. The V gene's germline CDR1 is SGHRS and CDR2 YFSETQ. The CDR3 nucleotides are TGCGCCAGCAGCACAGGGAACTACGAGCAGTACTTC. It encodes CASSTGNYEQYF.

The chain is built from TRBV7-9 and TRBJ1-6; D not resolved. Germline V CDR1 and CDR2: SEHNR, FQNEAQ (reference sequence). The CDR3 contains 17 residues. Trimming removed 1 base from V and 5 bases from J, with 15 bases in between. Here the CDR3 reads CASSLGRPDLNNSPLHF. In nucleotides, the CDR3 is TGTGCCAGCAGCTTAGGGCGCCCGGACCTTAATAATTCACCCCTCCACTTT.

V usage is TRBV6-5 and J usage is TRBJ2-3; D ambiguous. The CDR3 has 16 amino acids. CDR1 and CDR2 from the germline V gene are MNHEY and SVGAGI. V lost 0 bases to trimming and J lost 2 bases, with 12 bases between them. The CDR3 sequence is CASSYSESDPTDTQYF. The CDR3 coding sequence is TGTGCCAGCAGTTACTCGGAGAGTGATCCCACAGATACGCAGTATTTT.

The chain combines TRBV7-9 with TRBJ1-2; D gene uncertain. The V gene's germline CDR1 is SEHNR and CDR2 FQNEAQ (reference sequence). The CDR3 covers 16 residues. V lost 5 bases and J lost 4, with 20 bases in between. CDR3 coding DNA: TGTGCCAGCAGCGTTCCCACCGGGCCTAAGATCTATGGCTACACCTTC. Translation gives CASSVPTGPKIYGYTF.

The rearrangement uses TRBV9 and TRBJ2-1; TRBD2 aligns across 11 bases. The CDR3 runs 19 residues. The V gene's germline CDR1 is SGDLS and CDR2 YYNGEE. The trim removed 3 bases at V and 0 bases at J, leaving 11 bases unmatched. As DNA, the CDR3 is TGTGCCAGCAGCGCTAGCCCTACTCTAGCGGGGGGCTCCTACAATGAGCAGTTCTTC. It codes for CASSASPTLAGGSYNEQFF.

The chain uses TRBV9 and TRBJ2-5; TRBD2 aligns across 9 bases. Looked up from germline, CDR1 is SGDLS and CDR2 is YYNGEE. The CDR3 has 15 residues. Germline trimming cut 3 bases from V and 5 bases from J; bases unmatched to any gene: 8. CDR3 in DNA: TGTGCCAGCAGCGGGTCGCCGGGACTAGCCGAGACCCAGTACTTC. As protein: CASSGSPGLAETQYF.

The V call is TRBV5-1, the J call TRBJ1-2; 9 nucleotides match TRBD1. The V and J ends lost 1 base and 5 bases, in that order; junction bases with no gene match: 3. In germline, CDR1 is SGHRS, CDR2 YFSETQ. The CDR3 is 14 residues long. The CDR3 nucleotides are TGCGCCAGCAGCTTGTCCGGGACAGGGTATGGCTACACCTTC. This sequence encodes CASSLSGTGYGYTF.

The chain uses TRBV25-1 and TRBJ2-3; 11 nucleotides match TRBD1. This CDR3 comprises 15 residues. Trimming cost V 6 bases and J 5 bases; bases outside gene matches: 7. Germline CDR1 MGHDK, CDR2 SYGVNS. CDR3 residues: CASRDGQGAGDTQYF. The CDR3 coding sequence is TGTGCCAGCAGAGACGGACAGGGGGCCGGAGATACGCAGTATTTT.

This clone was counted once. V and J are TRBV4-1 and TRBJ2-7; 8 nucleotides agree with TRBD1. This CDR3 contains 14 residues. With 4 bases clipped from V and 2 bases from J, the junction kept 4 bases outside the gene matches. Germline V lookup: CDR1 MGHRA, CDR2 YSYEKL. DNA for the CDR3: TGCGCCAGCAGCCCCGGGACAGGAGCCTACGAGCAGTACTTC. It yields the protein CASSPGTGAYEQYF.

The chain employs TRBV27 and TRBJ2-7; 8 nucleotides align to TRBD1. Looked up from germline, CDR1 is MNHEY and CDR2 is SMNVEV (reference sequence). The CDR3 runs 15 residues. After removal of 5 bases from V and 0 bases from J, the junction contained 6 bases not matched to a gene. CDR3 sequence: CASSSGQGLSYEQYF. In DNA form, the CDR3 reads TGTGCCAGCAGTAGCGGACAGGGACTCTCCTACGAGCAGTACTTC.

Only one count was recorded for this clone. The rearrangement joins TRBV29-1 to TRBJ1-1; D gene ambiguous. The V end lost 0 bases, the J end lost 1 base, and 3 bases lay between the germline ends. The CDR3 has 12 amino acids. Per germline, CDR1 SQVTM and CDR2 ANQGSEA. The CDR3 reads CSVEDPNTEAFF. The DNA of the CDR3 is TGCAGCGTTGAAGACCCGAACACTGAAGCTTTCTTT.

The chain carries TRBV27 and TRBJ2-7; 7 bases align to TRBD1. The V segment lost 5 bases and the J segment 5 bases; nucleotides outside the gene matches: 9. The CDR3 covers 14 residues. Germline lookup yields CDR1 MNHEY and CDR2 SMNVEV (reference sequence). CDR3 DNA: TGTGCCAGCAGTCCCCTACAGGGGCGCGACGAGCAGTACTTC. This codes for CASSPLQGRDEQYF.

The chain joins TRBV30 to TRBJ2-1, with D possibly matching TRBD2 (6 bases). The CDR3 length is 13 residues. Germline-derived CDR1 and CDR2 are GTSNPN and SVGIG (reference sequence). Trimming took 0 bases from V and 8 from J, leaving 11 bases between them. The CDR3 here is CAWSVPSGDEQFF. The DNA for the CDR3 is TGTGCCTGGAGTGTACCGTCGGGGGATGAGCAGTTCTTC.

V is TRBV9 and J is TRBJ2-5; D may be TRBD1 (5 bases). CDR3 length: 13 residues. V was clipped by 0 bases and J by 5 bases, with 8 bases between them. The germline CDR1 and CDR2 sequences are SGDLS and YYNGEE. CDR3 bases: TGTGCCAGCAGCGTAGGGGGCACGGAGACCCAGTACTTC. It codes for CASSVGGTETQYF.

The rearrangement uses TRBV5-4 and TRBJ2-7; D is undetermined. CDR1 SGHNT and CDR2 YYREEE come from the germline V gene (reference sequence). This CDR3 has 13 residues. Between the trimmed V and J ends, which lost 0 bases and 2 bases, there was a span of 6 bases. The CDR3 protein is CASSLEHPYEQYF. In nucleotides, the CDR3 is TGTGCCAGCAGCTTGGAGCACCCCTACGAGCAGTACTTC.

V usage is TRBV5-6 and J usage is TRBJ2-3; a possible D gene is TRBD1 (6 bases). In germline, CDR1 is SGHDT, CDR2 YYEEEE. V was pared by 4 bases and J by 6 bases, with 18 bases between. This CDR3 is built from 15 residues. CDR3 DNA: TGTGCCAGCAGCCAACCCCAGGGGTTGGTTGATACGCAGTATTTT. This gives the protein CASSQPQGLVDTQYF.